The next 30 T cell receptor beta chains were all read from a single sample in a study of blood T cells in healthy people across ages. It was with a sample-barcoded 5' primer and a J-beta primer mix that a second PCR of roughly 6 to 12 cycles was run. TCRdb recomputed calls from the 5' RACE reads with MiXCR, one row per CDR3 protein. This sample carries a few hundred thousand distinct CDR3 sequences, approximately 47% of them seen once, and the ten largest clones take around 53%. The sample taken for sequencing was blood. These receptors all stem from a man aged 55 to 70 in good health.

The V gene is TRBV12-3 or TRBV12-4, the J gene TRBJ2-5, with 7 bases aligning to TRBD1. The end of the DNA is better explained by TRBJ2-7, so the J call may be wrong. The CDR3 has 14 amino acids. CDR3 sequence: CASSLAGGKNEQYF. The CDR3 region has the DNA TGTGCCAGCAGTTTGGCAGGGGGTAAGAACGAGCAGTACTTC.

The V and J genes are TRBV12-3 or TRBV12-4 and TRBJ2-1, with TRBD2 identical over 11 bases. The CDR3 is made up of 15 amino acids. V lost 7 bases and J lost 4; bases outside the gene matches: 6. CDR3 bases: TGTGCCAGCACCACCGGACTAGCGGGTTACAATGAGCAGTTCTTC. This translates into CASTTGLAGYNEQFF.

The CDR3 region is CASSLAGQEQYF. CDR3 sequence (DNA): TGTGCCAGCAGCTTAGCCGGGCAAGAGCAGTACTTC. The genes are TRBV7-9 and TRBJ2-7, with unresolved D. Trimming stripped 0 bases from V and 7 bases from J, with 7 bases between. Germline CDR1 is SEHNR and CDR2 is FQNEAQ (reference sequence). This CDR3 has 12 residues. Full variable domain (remainder filled in from reference TRBV7-9 and TRBJ2-7): DTGVSQNPRHKITKRGQNVTFRCDPISEHNRLYWYRQTLGQGPEFLTYFQNEAQLEKSRLLSDRFSAERPKGSFSTLEIQRTEQGDSAMYLCASSLAGQEQYFGPGTRLTVT.

This clonotype was seen a few times. This chain joins TRBV7-2 and TRBJ2-7, with 7 positions matching TRBD1. V lost 3 bases to trimming and J lost 2 bases; unmatched junction nucleotides: 7. Per germline, CDR1 SGHTA and CDR2 FQGNSA. CDR3 length equals 15 residues. The CDR3 loop is CASSFTGTAPYEQYF. As DNA, the CDR3 is TGTGCCAGCAGCTTCACCGGGACAGCTCCCTACGAGCAGTACTTC.

A few counts support this clonotype. The genes are TRBV20-1 and TRBJ2-1, with 10 bases aligning to TRBD2. The V gene end was trimmed by 6 bases and the J gene end by 9 bases; junction bases not matched to a gene: 5. Germline CDR1 and CDR2: DFQATT and SNEGSKA (reference sequence). The CDR3 spans 12 residues. The CDR3 loop reads CSATASGSEQFF. DNA of the CDR3: TGCAGTGCCACCGCTAGCGGGAGTGAGCAGTTCTTC.

This clonotype has only a few counts. V and J are TRBV5-5 and TRBJ1-5; D remains ambiguous. This CDR3 comprises 15 residues. Germline V gives CDR1 SGHKS, CDR2 YYEKEE (reference sequence). V lost 0 bases to trimming and J lost 4 bases, with 11 bases between them. CDR3: CASSLDLQRNQPQHF. The CDR3 coding sequence is TGTGCCAGCAGCTTGGACCTCCAGAGAAATCAGCCCCAGCATTTT.

This chain joins TRBV28 and TRBJ1-6; the D gene is possibly TRBD1 (5 bases). CDR1 and CDR2 from the germline V gene are MDHEN and SYDVKM. The V end was cut by 2 bases, the J end by 9 bases, with 20 bases between. The length of the CDR3 is 17 residues. CDR3 nucleotides: TGTGCCAGCAGTTTACCAGACCCGGGACCCGAGAGTTCACCCCTCCACTTT. It encodes CASSLPDPGPESSPLHF.

The J gene is TRBJ2-1, the V gene TRBV7-2; 9 nucleotides align to TRBD2. This CDR3 has 14 residues. V lost 5 bases and J lost 5; bases outside the gene matches: 4. The germline V gene has CDR1 SGHTA and CDR2 FQGNSA. CDR3 in DNA: TGTGCCAGCAGCCGGACTAGCGTCAACAATGAGCAGTTCTTC. Residues: CASSRTSVNNEQFF.

This clonotype was picked up a small number of times. The chain combines TRBV20-1 with TRBJ2-7; D remains unclear. The ends were cut back, 0 bases at V and 3 bases at J, with 15 bases in the middle. The CDR3 is 15 residues long. CDR1 and CDR2 (germline): DFQATT, SNEGSKA (reference sequence). CDR3 residues: CSARDRGRTNYEQYF. The CDR3 coding sequence is TGCAGTGCTAGAGATCGCGGCAGGACGAACTACGAGCAGTACTTC.

Ten or more counts support this clonotype. J is TRBJ2-5 and V is TRBV12-3 or TRBV12-4; the match to TRBD2 covers 7 bases. V shed 5 bases and J 1 base; nucleotides not matched to a gene: 16. This CDR3 contains 18 residues. CDR3 DNA: TGTGCCAGCAGTCGAAGACGTCTAGCGGAACTACTCCAAGAGACCCAGTACTTC. Translated: CASSRRRLAELLQETQYF.

The chain has TRBV6-2 or TRBV6-3 and TRBJ2-1; D is unresolved. With 5 bases removed from V and 8 bases from J, the gap between germline ends came to 10 bases. This CDR3 has 12 residues. CDR1 is MNHEY, CDR2 SVGEGT, per germline. The CDR3 DNA reads as TGTGCCAGCAGTCCGCCTAGATATGAGCAGTTCTTC. This gives the protein CASSPPRYEQFF.

The genes are TRBV20-1 and TRBJ2-1, with a tentative D call TRBD1 (5 bases). Trimming removed 8 bases at V and 7 bases at J, with 15 bases between. The CDR3 is 12 residues long. Germline CDR1 and CDR2: DFQATT and SNEGSKA (reference sequence). The CDR3: CSHLGGANEQFF. DNA of the CDR3: TGCAGTCACCTTGGTGGGGCTAATGAGCAGTTCTTC.

This chain joins TRBV6-7 and TRBJ1-4; 7 bases align to TRBD1. TRBV6-7 is given ORF status, its function remaining uncertain. The CDR3 is 18 residues long. V was pared by 5 bases and J by 0 bases, with 12 bases of the junction left unmatched. The CDR3: CASSPRQGLPATNEKLFF. The CDR3, as DNA: TGTGCCAGCAGTCCGCGACAGGGACTCCCTGCAACTAATGAAAAACTGTTTTTT.

This sequence joins TRBV11-2 and TRBJ2-1; no firm D call. The germline gives CDR1 SGHAT, CDR2 FQNNGV. V lost 5 bases to trimming and J lost 4 bases, with 9 bases between them. The CDR3 totals 13 residues. The CDR3 sequence is CASSPDPYNEQFF. CDR3 coding DNA: TGTGCCAGCAGCCCCGACCCTTACAATGAGCAGTTCTTC. The full variable domain, with the rest looked up from reference TRBV11-2 and TRBJ2-1, is EAGVAQSPRYKIIEKRQSVAFWCNPISGHATLYWYQQILGQGPKLLIQFQNNGVVDDSQLPKDRFSAERLKGVDSTLKIQPAKLEDSAVYLCASSPDPYNEQFFGPGTRLTVL.

The rearrangement uses TRBV6-1 and TRBJ2-6, with 8 bases identical to TRBD1. The CDR3 consists of 16 residues. From germline, CDR1 is MNHNS and CDR2 SASEGT. J lost 4 bases, V lost 5 bases, and 7 bases had no gene match. The CDR3 loop reads CASSTQQGVGANVLTF. As DNA, the CDR3 is TGTGCCAGCAGTACGCAACAGGGGGTAGGGGCCAACGTCCTGACTTTC.

The chain recombines TRBV10-2 with TRBJ1-2; D is perhaps TRBD1 (6 bases). CDR3 size: 14 residues. Germline V lookup: CDR1 WSHSY, CDR2 SAAADI. Trimming took 2 bases from V and 8 from J, leaving 15 bases between them. The CDR3 region is CASSEAGGAWGYTF. In DNA form, the CDR3 reads TGCGCCAGCAGTGAGGCGGGGGGCGCATGGGGCTACACCTTC.

The chain employs TRBV5-6 and TRBJ2-5, with 7 bases lining up with TRBD2. The length of the CDR3 is 14 residues. Germline V gives CDR1 SGHDT, CDR2 YYEEEE. V trimming: 0 bases; J trimming: 5 bases; junction bases outside the gene matches: 4. CDR3 region: CASSLATGRETQYF. CDR3 in DNA: TGTGCCAGCAGCTTGGCCACCGGGAGGGAGACCCAGTACTTC.

This clonotype was detected a few times. The chain uses TRBV12-3 or TRBV12-4 and TRBJ1-6; a possible D gene is TRBD1 (5 bases). This CDR3 comprises 14 residues. V was cut by 7 bases and J by 5 bases, with 12 bases left in between. The CDR3 loop reads CASTQGLDNSPLHF. In nucleotides, the CDR3 is TGTGCCAGCACCCAGGGACTGGATAATTCACCCCTCCACTTT.

With respect to this clonotype: An end of the junction differs from the germline gene, which may be a read error. The genes are TRBV12-3 or TRBV12-4 and TRBJ1-1; 7 bases match TRBD1. There are 14 residues in the CDR3. The CDR3 loop is CVSSLTGRNTEAFF. CDR3 sequence (DNA): TGTGTCAGCAGTCTGACAGGGCGGAACACTGAAGCTTTCTTT.

J is TRBJ2-7 and V is TRBV9, with D possibly matching TRBD1 (5 bases). The CDR3 runs to 15 residues. Looked up from germline, CDR1 is SGDLS and CDR2 is YYNGEE. Trimming pared 0 bases from V and 3 bases from J, leaving 13 bases between. The CDR3 loop is CASSVATTGLYEQYF. In nucleotides, the CDR3 is TGTGCCAGCAGCGTAGCAACCACAGGTCTCTACGAGCAGTACTTC.

V usage is TRBV20-1 and J usage is TRBJ2-3; 8 bases are a match to TRBD2. CDR1 and CDR2 (germline): DFQATT, SNEGSKA (reference sequence). Germline trimming cut 4 bases from V and 6 bases from J; bases unmatched to any gene: 18. This CDR3 has 17 residues. CDR3 in amino acids: CSATPKLGREGSDTQYF. The CDR3 coding sequence is TGCAGTGCTACCCCAAAGCTCGGGAGGGAGGGCAGTGATACGCAGTATTTT.

V and J are TRBV20-1 and TRBJ2-1; 11 bases line up with TRBD2. Losses at the gene ends were 5 bases for V and 0 bases for J; bases not matched to a gene: 6. Germline CDR1 reads DFQATT; CDR2 reads SNEGSKA (reference sequence). This CDR3 spans 16 amino acids. The CDR3 here is CSAPGLAVSSYNEQFF. DNA for the CDR3: TGCAGTGCTCCGGGACTAGCGGTCAGCTCCTACAATGAGCAGTTCTTC.

The chain is built from TRBV28 and TRBJ2-3; TRBD2 matches 12 bases. After removal of 3 bases from V and 4 bases from J, the junction contained 8 bases not matched to a gene. Germline V gene data show CDR1 as MDHEN and CDR2 as SYDVKM. The CDR3 runs 17 residues. Written as DNA, the CDR3 is TGTGCCAGCAGTTTGCTAGCGGGAGGGGGAAAGGCAGATACGCAGTATTTT. It codes for CASSLLAGGGKADTQYF. The full variable domain, in which reference TRBV28 and TRBJ2-3 provide the parts outside the CDR3, is DVKVTQSSRYLVKRTGEKVFLECVQDMDHENMFWYRQDPGLGLRLIYFSYDVKMKEKGDIPEGYSVSREKKERFSLILESASTNQTSMYLCASSLLAGGGKADTQYFGPGTRLTVL.

This clonotype was seen a handful of times. The chain uses TRBV15 and TRBJ2-7; 11 bases are a match to TRBD2. The CDR3 spans 15 residues. The trim removed 6 bases at V and 0 bases at J, leaving 4 bases unmatched. Germline CDR1 LNHNV, CDR2 YYDKDF (reference sequence). CDR3 region: CATRLAGGYSYEQYF. Written as DNA, the CDR3 is TGTGCCACCAGGCTAGCGGGAGGATACTCCTACGAGCAGTACTTC.

The chain uses TRBV7-2 and TRBJ2-1; possible D gene TRBD1, 6 bases. CDR3 length: 17 residues. Germline assignment: CDR1 SGHTA and CDR2 FQGNSA. V was pared by 2 bases and J by 7 bases, with 21 bases between. CDR3 bases: TGTGCCAGCAGCTTATGGAGCGGAGCCACCACAGGGAATGAGCAGTTCTTC. Translation: CASSLWSGATTGNEQFF.

This chain joins TRBV5-6 and TRBJ1-2; 8 bases line up with TRBD1. Per germline, CDR1 SGHDT and CDR2 YYEEEE. J lost 1 base, V lost 4 bases, and 9 bases had no gene match. CDR3 length: 16 amino acids. CDR3 in amino acids: CASSASGRGLNYGYTF. The CDR3 bases are TGTGCCAGCAGCGCATCCGGCAGGGGGCTTAACTATGGCTACACCTTC.

This clonotype was seen a few times. The chain recombines TRBV2 with TRBJ1-2, with no clear D. The V gene lost 2 bases and the J gene lost 3 bases, with 10 bases spanning the gap. Per germline, CDR1 SNHLY and CDR2 FYNNEI. The CDR3 covers 14 residues. The CDR3, as DNA: TGTGCCAGCAGTGAATGGAGGGCCGACTATGGCTACACCTTC. Its translation is CASSEWRADYGYTF.

The chain has TRBV12-5 and TRBJ1-6; D is possibly TRBD1 (5 bases). The germline V and J ends were trimmed by 4 bases and 6 bases, with 13 bases remaining between them. CDR3 size: 15 residues. Germline assignment: CDR1 LGHNT and CDR2 FRNRAP. CDR3: CASGSVLGGNSPLHF. The CDR3 DNA reads as TGTGCTAGTGGTTCCGTGCTGGGGGGTAATTCACCCCTCCACTTT.

J is TRBJ2-5 and V is TRBV6-2 or TRBV6-3; D possibly matches TRBD1 or TRBD2 (5 bases each). Matching the DNA end better, TRBJ2-7 makes the J call doubtful. There are 14 residues in the CDR3. CDR1 MNHEY and CDR2 SVGEGT come from the germline V gene. CDR3 in amino acids: CASSARDGRDEQYF. The CDR3 region has the DNA TGTGCCAGCAGTGCCCGGGACGGTCGGGACGAGCAGTACTTC.

This clonotype showed up just a few times. V and J are TRBV6-6 and TRBJ2-1, with unresolved D. With 1 base removed from V and 8 bases from J, the gap between germline ends came to 18 bases. This CDR3 region has 16 residues. Germline CDR1 and CDR2: MNHNY and SVGAGI (reference sequence). The CDR3 here is CASSYLPTSGPDEQFF. The CDR3 nucleotides are TGTGCCAGCAGTTACTTACCCACGTCAGGTCCAGATGAGCAGTTCTTC.